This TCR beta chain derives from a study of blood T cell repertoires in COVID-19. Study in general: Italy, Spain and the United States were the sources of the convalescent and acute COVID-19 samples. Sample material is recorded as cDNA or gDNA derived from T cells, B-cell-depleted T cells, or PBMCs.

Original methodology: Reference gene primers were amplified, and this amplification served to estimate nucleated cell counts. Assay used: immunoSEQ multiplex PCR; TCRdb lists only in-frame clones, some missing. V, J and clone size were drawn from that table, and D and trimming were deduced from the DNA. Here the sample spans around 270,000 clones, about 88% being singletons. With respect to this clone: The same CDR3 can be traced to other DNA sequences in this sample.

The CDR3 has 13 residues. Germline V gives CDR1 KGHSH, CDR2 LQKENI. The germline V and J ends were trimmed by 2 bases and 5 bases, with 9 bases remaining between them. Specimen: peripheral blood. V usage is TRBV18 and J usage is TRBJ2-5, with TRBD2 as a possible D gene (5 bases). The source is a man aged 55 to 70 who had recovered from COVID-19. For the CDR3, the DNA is TGTGCCAGCTCACCAGGACTCGGGGAGACCCAGTACTTC. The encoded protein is CASSPGLGETQYF.